The next 25 T cell receptor beta chains were all read from a single sample in a study of T cells in Graves' hyperthyroidism and ophthalmopathy. RNA transcripts gave rise to amplified TCR beta CDR3 regions. First-round RT-PCR targeting the TCR CDR3 was performed with the HTBI primer set. MiXCR, applied by TCRdb to the multiplex PCR reads, yields one record per CDR3 protein. The sample lists under 650,000 distinct CDR3 sequences, roughly 16% seen once, with 3.5% to 4% in the top ten. The specimen sequenced was blood. These receptor sequences come from a woman younger than 45 with Graves' hyperthyroidism.

This clonotype was observed many times. This chain connects TRBV5-6 to TRBJ2-7, with D possibly being TRBD1 (6 bases). Per the germline V gene, CDR1 is SGHDT and CDR2 is YYEEEE. The CDR3 consists of 15 residues. The V and J ends lost 0 bases and 6 bases respectively, with 16 bases between them. Written as DNA, the CDR3 is TGTGCCAGCAGCTTGGGTTTGGACAGTCCCGGCGAGCAGTACTTC. Protein sequence: CASSLGLDSPGEQYF.

Turning to this clonotype: Mismatch with germline at one junction end may stem from a read error. The chain links TRBV5-1 to TRBJ1-1, with D maybe TRBD1 (6 bases). The CDR3 is made up of 15 amino acids. CDR1 is SGHRS and CDR2 is YFSETQ in the germline V gene. As DNA, the CDR3 is TGTGCCAGCAGCCAACCGACAGGAGGGAACACTGAAGCTTTCTTT. This encodes CASSQPTGGNTEAFF.

This clonotype was recorded at least ten times. The J gene is TRBJ1-2, the V gene TRBV7-2; D unresolved. The CDR3 is 15 residues long. The ends were cut back, 1 base at V and 4 bases at J, with 13 bases in the middle. In germline, CDR1 is SGHTA, CDR2 FQGNSA. The CDR3 coding sequence is TGTGCCAGCAGCTTAGGGCCGGGGTCAGGCTATGGCTACACCTTC. Translation gives CASSLGPGSGYGYTF.

The table lists this clonotype with a few counts. The rearrangement uses TRBV28 and TRBJ2-7; D may be TRBD2 (6 bases). V lost 8 bases and J 0 bases, leaving 14 bases between the germline ends. The CDR3 totals 14 residues. CDR1 and CDR2 (germline): MDHEN, SYDVKM. CDR3 DNA sequence: TGTGCCAGCTGCCGGGACTCCAACTCCTACGAGCAGTACTTC. Its protein product is CASCRDSNSYEQYF.

The gene calls are TRBV7-2 and TRBJ1-5; 10 nucleotides match TRBD1. Trimming cost V 5 bases and J 7 bases; bases outside gene matches: 8. Looked up from germline, CDR1 is SGHTA and CDR2 is FQGNSA. This CDR3 region has 15 residues. CDR3 in DNA: TGTGCCAGCAGCCCTCAGGGGACAGGGGACCAGCCCCAGCATTTT. The encoded protein is CASSPQGTGDQPQHF.

This clonotype was seen ten or more times. The genes are TRBV12-3 or TRBV12-4 and TRBJ1-5, with TRBD1 matching 10 bases. There are 14 residues in the CDR3. J was trimmed by 7 bases and V by 1 base; bases with no gene match: 1. The CDR3, as DNA: TGTGCCAGCAGTTTAGGGACAGGGGGGCAGCCCCAGCATTTT. The encoded protein is CASSLGTGGQPQHF.

This clonotype was seen repeatedly, ten times or more. This chain links TRBV2 with TRBJ2-1; 10 bases are a match to TRBD2. V lost 1 base and J lost 2; bases outside the gene matches: 2. This CDR3 contains 16 residues. Germline values: CDR1 SNHLY, CDR2 FYNNEI. DNA for the CDR3: TGTGCCAGCAGTGAAGGCCTAGCGGGAGCCTACAATGAGCAGTTCTTC. Its translation: CASSEGLAGAYNEQFF.

The rearrangement joins TRBV11-3 to TRBJ1-2; possible D gene TRBD1, 5 bases. Trimming took off 4 bases at V and 8 bases at J, with 20 bases between the two ends. Germline V gene data show CDR1 as SGHNT and CDR2 as YENEEA. The CDR3 runs 15 residues. CDR3 sequence (DNA): TGTGCCAGCAGCTCATTCGGGGACTTTAGGGAGGGCTACACCTTC. This codes for CASSSFGDFREGYTF.

This clonotype was recorded at least ten times. The genes are TRBV3-1 and TRBJ1-5, with 11 bases fitting TRBD1. The germline V gene encodes CDR1 LGHDT and CDR2 YNNKEL (reference sequence). Trimming removed 4 bases from V and 3 bases from J; junction bases left unmatched: 2. CDR3 length equals 15 residues. The CDR3 region has the DNA TGTGCCAGCAGCCCGGGACAGGGGGACAATCAGCCCCAGCATTTT. It specifies CASSPGQGDNQPQHF.

This clonotype was picked up many times. The chain has TRBV7-3 and TRBJ2-7, with D tentatively TRBD1 or TRBD2 (5 bases each). With 5 bases removed from V and 4 bases from J, the gap between germline ends came to 12 bases. Germline V CDR1 and CDR2: SGHTA, FQGTGA. The CDR3 covers 13 residues. The CDR3 sequence is CASSPGPYYEQYF. The CDR3, as DNA: TGTGCCAGCAGCCCGGGACCCTATTACGAGCAGTACTTC.

This clonotype came up many times. J is TRBJ2-7 and V is TRBV15; 9 nucleotides line up with TRBD1. This CDR3 contains 15 residues. The germline gives CDR1 LNHNV, CDR2 YYDKDF (reference sequence). V lost 5 bases to trimming and J lost 6 bases; unmatched junction nucleotides: 11. CDR3 in DNA: TGTGCCACCAGCCAGCGGACAGGGGAGTCGGCCGAGCAGTACTTC. The encoded protein is CATSQRTGESAEQYF.

This clonotype was seen many times. The genes are TRBV27 and TRBJ2-7; D unresolved. The CDR3 covers 12 residues. Germline values: CDR1 MNHEY, CDR2 SMNVEV (reference sequence). Trimming stripped 3 bases from V and 5 bases from J, with 8 bases between. CDR3 sequence (DNA): TGTGCCAGCAGTTTTGCGGCCAACGAGCAGTACTTC. This sequence encodes CASSFAANEQYF.

The table lists this clonotype with many counts. V gene TRBV30 combines with J gene TRBJ2-1; D is unresolved. Trimming took off 1 base at V and 5 bases at J, with 9 bases between the two ends. Germline assignment: CDR1 GTSNPN and CDR2 SVGIG (reference sequence). There are 13 residues in the CDR3. Here the CDR3 DNA reads TGTGCCTGGAGTGCCCTCCGGAACAATGAGCAGTTCTTC. Protein sequence: CAWSALRNNEQFF.

The V and J genes are TRBV27 and TRBJ2-6, with 8 bases matching TRBD1. Germline CDR1 and CDR2: MNHEY and SMNVEV (reference sequence). The CDR3 sequence is 20 residues long. V lost 3 bases, J lost 1 base, and 14 bases stayed unmatched. The CDR3 nucleotides read TGTGCCAGCAGTTTTTACTCCTGGGACAGGTTTAGATCTGGGGCCAACGTCCTGACTTTC. Encoded protein: CASSFYSWDRFRSGANVLTF.

This clonotype was observed a handful of times. The chain has TRBV20-1 and TRBJ2-1; TRBD2 matches at 10 bases. Germline loops: CDR1 DFQATT, CDR2 SNEGSKA (reference sequence). V gave up 3 bases and J gave up 0 bases; unmatched junction bases: 14. The CDR3 sequence is 19 residues long. Here the CDR3 reads CSASAPGLAPKGSYNEQFF. CDR3 bases: TGCAGTGCTAGCGCACCGGGACTAGCGCCCAAGGGCTCCTACAATGAGCAGTTCTTC.

In this sample, this clonotype turned up a few times. The chain recombines TRBV3-1 with TRBJ2-7; possible D gene TRBD1, 5 bases. With 3 bases removed from V and 3 bases from J, the gap between germline ends came to 9 bases. CDR1 and CDR2 from the germline V gene are LGHDT and YNNKEL (reference sequence). The CDR3 contains 13 residues. DNA for the CDR3: TGTGCCAGCAGCCAGACAGCATTCTACGAGCAGTACTTC. Translation gives CASSQTAFYEQYF.

Ten or more counts support this clonotype. The V and J genes are TRBV27 and TRBJ2-3; tentatively, D is TRBD1 (5 bases). The CDR3 runs to 14 residues. The ends were cut back, 3 bases at V and 7 bases at J, with 14 bases in the middle. Per germline, CDR1 MNHEY and CDR2 SMNVEV (reference sequence). The CDR3 DNA sequence: TGTGCCAGCAGTTTCTCGGCCACAGGACATACGCAGTATTTT. As protein: CASSFSATGHTQYF.

This clonotype has ten or more counts. The V and J genes are TRBV10-3 and TRBJ2-7; TRBD1 might be the D (6 bases). CDR1 and CDR2 from the germline V gene are ENHRY and SYGVKD. The germline V and J ends were trimmed by 10 bases and 2 bases, with 18 bases remaining between them. The CDR3 contains 14 residues. The CDR3 loop reads CATGSGTKAYEQYF. CDR3 DNA sequence: TGTGCCACCGGCTCCGGGACAAAAGCCTACGAGCAGTACTTC.

The J gene is TRBJ1-2, the V gene TRBV6-2 or TRBV6-3; TRBD1 might be the D (5 bases). Trimming removed 5 bases at V and 8 bases at J, with 18 bases between. This CDR3 contains 14 residues. CDR1 is MNHEY, CDR2 SVGEGT, per germline. Written as DNA, the CDR3 is TGTGCCAGCAGTCCATCGCAGCGGGGGTGGGGCTACACCTTC. It is translated as CASSPSQRGWGYTF.

The chain joins TRBV28 to TRBJ2-7, with 9 bases aligning to TRBD1. V was clipped by 4 bases and J by 0 bases; unmatched bases: 13. Germline V lookup: CDR1 MDHEN, CDR2 SYDVKM. This CDR3 is 18 amino acids long. CDR3 residues: CASSYWDREGAFSYEQYF. For the CDR3, the DNA is TGTGCCAGCAGTTACTGGGACAGGGAGGGGGCATTCTCCTACGAGCAGTACTTC.

In its sample, this clonotype was seen many times. This chain uses TRBV6-2 or TRBV6-3 with TRBJ1-2; D perhaps matches TRBD1 (5 bases). The length of the CDR3 is 15 residues. The germline V gene has CDR1 MNHEY and CDR2 SVGEGT. V lost 4 bases, J lost 10 bases, and 22 bases lay in between. CDR3 in amino acids: CASSSARAGTEDYTF. CDR3 in DNA: TGTGCCAGCAGTTCCGCCCGGGCCGGGACGGAGGACTACACCTTC.

This clonotype has at least ten counts. The chain couples TRBV28 to TRBJ1-1; weak D call: TRBD1 (6 bases). The V gene lost 2 bases and the J gene lost 0 bases, with 10 bases spanning the gap. The germline CDR1 and CDR2 sequences are MDHEN and SYDVKM. The CDR3 is 15 amino acids. The CDR3 here is CASSLAGAMNTEAFF. The CDR3, as DNA: TGTGCCAGCAGTTTAGCAGGGGCAATGAACACTGAAGCTTTCTTT.

V gene TRBV19 combines with J gene TRBJ1-1; D may be TRBD1 (5 bases). The CDR3 is 16 amino acids. The V end was cut by 7 bases, the J end by 1 base, with 19 bases between. CDR1 and CDR2 (germline): LNHDA, SQIVND (reference sequence). CDR3 residues: CASTTRRGRENTEAFF. The DNA for the CDR3 is TGTGCCAGTACCACTCGGCGGGGCAGGGAGAACACTGAAGCTTTCTTT.

The genes are TRBV28 and TRBJ2-1; TRBD1 is a possible D gene (5 bases). Germline CDR1 is MDHEN and CDR2 is SYDVKM. The CDR3 totals 16 residues. The ends were cut back, 7 bases at V and 13 bases at J, with 29 bases in the middle. The chain's CDR3 is CASTSPRQGRVLAQFF. Written as DNA, the CDR3 is TGTGCCAGCACCTCGCCGAGGCAGGGTAGAGTGCTGGCCCAGTTCTTC.

This clonotype was picked up a small number of times. V and J are TRBV10-3 and TRBJ2-2, with 14 bases identical to TRBD2. This CDR3 is built from 16 residues. V lost 8 bases to trimming and J lost 6 bases; unmatched junction nucleotides: 8. In germline, CDR1 is ENHRY, CDR2 SYGVKD. CDR3 amino acids: CAIGGLAGAGAGELFF. The CDR3 bases are TGTGCCATCGGGGGACTAGCGGGAGCGGGGGCCGGGGAGCTGTTTTTT.